A selection of T cell receptor beta chains follows, all from one sample in a study of blood T cell repertoires in COVID-19. The assay was immunoSEQ multiplex PCR, and TCRdb's table has in-frame clones only and misses some. The table shows 60,000 to 90,000 clones, with roughly 84% occurring only once. Sequencing input: peripheral blood. The origin of the receptors is a man aged 50 to 60 with acute or convalescent COVID-19. Both conserved end residues are part of each CDR3. The D gene is left open where the match is weak. Clone size is given for some rows only: seen once, a few or many times, or a class if the clone is expanded.

d_call j_call v_call clone_size cdr3_nt cdr3_aa
- TRBJ1-2 TRBV6-2/TRBV6-3 - TGTGCCAGCAGTTACCCCGACAGAGTAGACTATGGCTACACCTTC CASSYPDRVDYGYTF
- TRBJ2-1 TRBV6-6 - TGTGCCAGCAGTTGGGGGGGCCGATACAATGAGCAGTTCTTC CASSWGGRYNEQFF
- TRBJ2-7 TRBV11-2 - TGTGCCAGCAGCTTAGATCGCGGCACCTACGAGCAGTACTTC CASSLDRGTYEQYF
TRBD2 TRBJ2-5 TRBV11-2 once TGTGCCAGCAGCTTTAGGCCCGGGACTAGCCCCCCCGAGACCCAGTACTTC CASSFRPGTSPPETQYF
TRBD1 TRBJ2-7 TRBV13 - TGTGCCAGCAGCCGGGACAGCGACTCCTACGAGCAGTACTTC CASSRDSDSYEQYF
TRBD1 TRBJ2-4 TRBV27 few TGTGCCAGCAGACACCGGGACAGCCAAAACATTCAGTACTTC CASRHRDSQNIQYF
- TRBJ1-5 TRBV19 - TGTGCCAGTAGTATTCCCGGTTCCAATCAGCCCCAGCATTTT CASSIPGSNQPQHF
TRBD2 TRBJ2-7 TRBV3-1/TRBV3-2 - TGTGCCAGCAGCCTCAGGACTAGCGGCGAGCAGTACTTC CASSLRTSGEQYF
TRBD1 TRBJ1-6 TRBV6-6 - TGTGCCAGCCGGACAGGGGGCGGTAATTCACCCCTCCACTTT CASRTGGGNSPLHF
- TRBJ2-1 TRBV19 - TGTGCCAGTAGTATTGGGGGGGGCCCTTACAATGAGCAGTTCTTC CASSIGGGPYNEQFF
- TRBJ2-6 TRBV7-9 - TGTGCCAGCAGCCCCGTCTCTGGGGCCAACGTCCTGACTTTC CASSPVSGANVLTF
TRBD1 TRBJ1-5 TRBV28 few TGTGCCAGCAAACAGGGGGATGAGCCCCAGCATTTT CASKQGDEPQHF
TRBD1 TRBJ2-3 TRBV11-3 once TGTGCCAGCAGCCTCCTCGGGACAGGGGGCACAGATACGCAGTATTTT CASSLLGTGGTDTQYF
TRBD1 TRBJ2-3 TRBV18 - TGTGCCAGCTCACCCGAACAGGGGGCGACAGATACGCAGTATTTT CASSPEQGATDTQYF
TRBD2 TRBJ2-1 TRBV6-2/TRBV6-3 - TGTGCCAGCACCCCGACTAGCGGGATTTATGAGCAGTTCTTC CASTPTSGIYEQFF
- TRBJ1-5 TRBV7-2 - TGTGCCAGCAGCTTAGCGGACACGCCTCCCCAGCATTTT CASSLADTPPQHF
- TRBJ1-5 TRBV27 few TGTGCCAGCAGTTTACAGGGTGGTCAGCCCCAGCATTTT CASSLQGGQPQHF
- TRBJ2-5 TRBV13 - TGTGCCAGCACCTTTTCGAGGGTAGAGACCCAGTACTTC CASTFSRVETQYF
TRBD1 TRBJ1-5 TRBV18 - TGTGCCAGCTCACCCCCAGGGGGAAGTCAGCCCCAGCATTTT CASSPPGGSQPQHF
- TRBJ2-1 TRBV2 - TGTGCCAGCAGTGTCGATAGCAATGAGCAGTTCTTC CASSVDSNEQFF
- TRBJ1-6 TRBV5-1 - TGCGCCAGCAGCGTTCAGGGCGGGGAGGTAGTTGGTTCACCCCTCCACTTT CASSVQGGEVVGSPLHF
TRBD2 TRBJ2-5 TRBV18 - TGTGCCAGCTCACCGTCGGCGGGAGGGCGGGAGACCCAGTACTTC CASSPSAGGRETQYF
- TRBJ2-7 TRBV7-2 - TGTGCCAGCAGCTTAGAGGGGTTCTCCTACGAGCAGTACTTC CASSLEGFSYEQYF
- TRBJ2-3 TRBV29-1 - TGCAGCGTTGCTTCCGACTTGAAAGATACGCAGTATTTT CSVASDLKDTQYF
- TRBJ1-2 TRBV7-9 - TGTGCCAGCAGACAAACGGGTGGGTCTGGCTACACCTTC CASRQTGGSGYTF
- TRBJ2-3 TRBV18 - TGTGCCAGCTCACCACGGCCGAACACAGATACGCAGTATTTT CASSPRPNTDTQYF
TRBD1 TRBJ1-2 TRBV28 - TGTGCCAGCACCCATTTGACAGGGGGGGGATCTAACTATGGCTACACCTTC CASTHLTGGGSNYGYTF
- TRBJ1-1 TRBV5-4 few TGTGCCAGCAGTATTACGGGGGTGACTGAAGCTTTCTTT CASSITGVTEAFF
TRBD2 TRBJ2-1 TRBV7-9 - TGTGCCAGCAGCTTAGGCGGGAGGGGTTACGAGGAGCAGTTCTTC CASSLGGRGYEEQFF
TRBD1 TRBJ2-7 TRBV19 - TGTGCCAGTAGTAGCCTACCGGGACAGGACTACGAGCAGTACTTC CASSSLPGQDYEQYF
TRBD1 TRBJ2-7 TRBV11-2 - TGTGCCAGCAGTAGAATCAGGGGGCCCAGGACCTACGAGCAGTACTTC CASSRIRGPRTYEQYF
- TRBJ1-2 TRBV19 - TGTGCCAGTAGTTTCGGCGACTTCAACTATGGCTACACCTTC CASSFGDFNYGYTF
- TRBJ1-6 TRBV18 - TGTGCCAGCTCACCCTCGGCGGATTTTAATTCACCCCTCCACTTT CASSPSADFNSPLHF
- TRBJ1-2 TRBV12-3/TRBV12-4 - TGTGCCAGCAGTTCCTCCGGGGGCTACACCTTC CASSSSGGYTF
- TRBJ2-1 TRBV7-9 - TGTGCCAGCAGCTTTTTAAACAATGAGCAGTTCTTC CASSFLNNEQFF
TRBD1 TRBJ1-3 TRBV30 once TGTGCCTGGGGGACAGGGGGGCACACCATATATTTT CAWGTGGHTIYF
TRBD2 TRBJ2-1 TRBV11-3 - TGTGCCAGCAGCTTAGATAGGGTTAGCGGGAGGTATAATGAGCAGTTCTTC CASSLDRVSGRYNEQFF
TRBD1 TRBJ2-7 TRBV9 - TGTGCCAGCAGCGTAATGACAGGGACCGAGCAGTACTTC CASSVMTGTEQYF
- TRBJ2-7 TRBV21-1 - TGTGCCAGCAGCAAAGACCAGGGGGTCTACGAGCAGTACTTC CASSKDQGVYEQYF
- TRBJ1-2 TRBV6-2/TRBV6-3 - TGTGCCAGCAGTTACTCGAGAGCAGGGGACTATGGCTACACCTTC CASSYSRAGDYGYTF
TRBD1 TRBJ2-7 TRBV7-9 - TGTGCCAGCAGCCCGACCGGGACAGCGGCCCACGAGCAGTACTTC CASSPTGTAAHEQYF
TRBD1 TRBJ1-6 TRBV5-1 once TGCGCCAGCAGCGATCCGGGACAGGGCGCTTCACCCCTCCACTTT CASSDPGQGASPLHF
- TRBJ1-1 TRBV25-1 - TGTGCCAGCAGTGAATACGGTAATACTGAAGCTTTCTTT CASSEYGNTEAFF
TRBD2 TRBJ2-5 TRBV4-1 - TGCGCCAGCAGCCAAGATCCCCCGGGGGGAGAGACCCAGTACTTC CASSQDPPGGETQYF
TRBD2 TRBJ2-2 TRBV6-2/TRBV6-3 few TGTGCCAGCAGTTTGACTAGCGGGGGGAACACCGGGGAGCTGTTTTTT CASSLTSGGNTGELFF
TRBD2 TRBJ2-5 TRBV2 - TGTGCCAGCAGTGTTGGTCAGCGGGAGAACTTC CASSVGQRENF
TRBD1 TRBJ2-5 TRBV15 - TGTGCCACCAGCAGGGACAGGGGGAGGCAAGAGACCCAGTACTTC CATSRDRGRQETQYF
TRBD1 TRBJ2-5 TRBV28 - TGTGCCAGCAGTCGGGACAGCCAAGAGACCCAGTACTTC CASSRDSQETQYF
- TRBJ2-7 TRBV7-9 - TGTGCCAGCAGCCCCATATCGGGCGAGCAGTACTTC CASSPISGEQYF
- TRBJ2-7 TRBV11-2 - TGTGCCAGCAGCTTAACGCGCGGGGGACAGGCTTCCTACGAGCAGTACTTC CASSLTRGGQASYEQYF
TRBD2 TRBJ2-7 TRBV3-1/TRBV3-2 - TGTGCCAGCAGCCAGAGGACTAGACACTACGAGCAGTACTTC CASSQRTRHYEQYF
TRBD1 TRBJ1-1 TRBV6-2/TRBV6-3 few TGTGCCAGCAGTTACGAAGGGACAGGGGGCCCCGGGATGAACACTGAAGCTTTCTTT CASSYEGTGGPGMNTEAFF
- TRBJ2-1 TRBV7-2 few TGTGCCAGCAGCTACCCCCTAAGAGGGAGGAGGGGCAATGAGCAGTTCTTC CASSYPLRGRRGNEQFF
- TRBJ1-6 TRBV7-9 - TGTGCCAGCAGCTTAGCACAGGGCGCCTATAATTCACCCCTCCACTTT CASSLAQGAYNSPLHF
TRBD2 TRBJ2-1 TRBV19 - TGTGCCAGTAGTATATTAGCGGGAAACTCCTACAATGAGCAGTTCTTC CASSILAGNSYNEQFF
TRBD2 TRBJ2-4 TRBV30 - TGTGCCTGGAGTGCGGGACTAGCGGGAGGTAACATTCAGTACTTC CAWSAGLAGGNIQYF